Presented here are 9 T cell receptor beta chains from one specimen sequenced in a study of blood T cells in healthy people across ages. A sample-barcoded 5' primer and a J-beta primer mix were used in a second PCR of roughly 6 to 11 cycles. TCRdb recomputed calls from the 5' RACE reads with MiXCR, one row per CDR3 protein. In the table there are some 800,000 distinct CDR3 sequences, about 42% of which are singletons. Sequenced input: blood. The source is a man aged 55 to 70 in good health.

CDR3 residues: CASIPGGSSYNEQFF. CDR3 coding DNA: TGTGCCAGCATCCCTGGGGGAAGCTCCTACAATGAGCAGTTCTTC. V usage is TRBV12-3 or TRBV12-4 and J usage is TRBJ2-1; the D call may be TRBD1 or TRBD2 (5 bases each). V lost 7 bases and J lost 0, with 13 bases in between. The CDR3 totals 15 residues.

As for this clonotype: This sequence may be a read error, since a much larger clone differs from it by one base. V is TRBV10-3 and J is TRBJ2-7; a possible D gene is TRBD1 (6 bases). The V gene's germline CDR1 is ENHRY and CDR2 SYGVKD. The CDR3 is 15 amino acids. The CDR3, as DNA: TGTACCATCAGAAAGGGGCAGGGGAGCTCCTACGAGCAGTACTTC. This codes for CTIRKGQGSSYEQYF.

There are many counts of this clonotype. The DNA of the CDR3 is TGTGCCAGCAGCTACGTCCCACGCGGGGGCAACAATGAGCAGTTCTTC. It specifies CASSYVPRGGNNEQFF. The V gene is TRBV28, the J gene TRBJ2-1, with TRBD2 as a possible D gene (7 bases). The CDR3 spans 16 residues. Germline CDR1 is MDHEN and CDR2 is SYDVKM. V was shortened by 6 bases and J by 5 bases, with 20 bases between the two germline ends.

The sample holds one count of this clonotype. The chain has TRBV5-6 and TRBJ1-1; the match to TRBD1 covers 7 bases. Germline V gene data show CDR1 as SGHDT and CDR2 as YYEEEE. The CDR3 extends over 16 amino acids. J lost 3 bases, V lost 5 bases, and 13 bases had no gene match. CDR3 residues: CASRLSGGAWDTEAFF. The CDR3 DNA reads as TGTGCCAGCAGACTTTCAGGGGGTGCTTGGGACACTGAAGCTTTCTTT.

This chain links TRBV6-5 with TRBJ1-2; 7 nucleotides align to TRBD1. Germline CDR1 MNHEY, CDR2 SVGAGI. This CDR3 is 17 amino acids long. V was pared by 0 bases and J by 6 bases, with 13 bases of the junction left unmatched. Here the CDR3 reads CASSYSKLVQGPNGYTF. CDR3 nucleotides: TGTGCCAGCAGTTACTCGAAGTTGGTACAGGGGCCTAATGGCTACACCTTC.

This chain joins TRBV20-1 and TRBJ1-6; D unclear. CDR1 is DFQATT, CDR2 SNEGSKA, per germline (reference sequence). The CDR3 sequence is 15 residues long. V lost 8 bases, J lost 7 bases, and 21 bases lay in between. The CDR3 loop is CSSLRASKRNSPLHF. The CDR3 nucleotides are TGCAGTTCCCTCCGGGCTTCCAAAAGGAATTCACCCCTCCACTTT.

This clonotype was observed once. Relative to the germline gene, one junction end is altered; a read error may explain this. The gene calls are TRBV7-9 and TRBJ2-1; 8 positions match TRBD1. Germline assignment: CDR1 SEHNR and CDR2 FQNEAQ (reference sequence). There are 16 residues in the CDR3. CDR3: CDSSATDRGSYNEQFF. Here the CDR3 DNA reads TGTGACAGCAGCGCAACAGACAGGGGCTCTTACAATGAGCAGTTCTTC.

Ten or more counts support this clonotype. The V call is TRBV6-2 or TRBV6-3, the J call TRBJ2-7; maybe TRBD2 (6 bases). Trimming left V 0 bases short and J 3 bases short, with 12 bases between. CDR1 and CDR2 from the germline V gene are MNHEY and SVGEGT. The CDR3 has 15 residues. The CDR3 DNA reads as TGTGCCAGCAGTTACTCATATCCGGGGGTCTACGAGCAGTACTTC. This encodes CASSYSYPGVYEQYF.

V usage is TRBV20-1 and J usage is TRBJ2-7, with TRBD1 identical over 12 bases. Germline CDR1 reads DFQATT; CDR2 reads SNEGSKA (reference sequence). The V and J ends lost 5 bases and 6 bases, in that order; junction bases with no gene match: 14. This CDR3 has 16 residues. The CDR3 loop reads CSAPETPGQGAIEQYF. CDR3 coding DNA: TGCAGTGCTCCAGAAACGCCGGGACAGGGGGCTATCGAGCAGTACTTC.